This T cell receptor beta chain was obtained from a study of graft-versus-host responses after intestinal transplantation. Findings and caveats of the study: Present in recipient marrow, GvH clones included some that appeared first in ileum or blood.

In the case of this clone: Its antigen is unidentified.

This CDR3 has 17 residues. Germline values: CDR1 SGHNT, CDR2 YYREEE (reference sequence). V shed 2 bases, J shed 5 bases, and the junction held 8 bases outside the gene matches. Clones were read by immunoSEQ multiplex PCR, and TCRdb kept only the in-frame ones, dropping some. The repertoire holds tens of thousands of clones, with roughly 91% as singletons. The genes are TRBV5-4 and TRBJ2-5; TRBD2 matches 14 bases. This specimen was unstimulated CD4+ T cells sorted from spleen or lymph node cells, taken before intestinal transplant. The sequence was obtained from a human donor who received an intestinal transplant. The CDR3 DNA sequence: TGTGCCAGCAGCTTACGGACTAGCGGGAGGATGGGGGAGACCCAGTACTTC. This sequence encodes CASSLRTSGRMGETQYF.